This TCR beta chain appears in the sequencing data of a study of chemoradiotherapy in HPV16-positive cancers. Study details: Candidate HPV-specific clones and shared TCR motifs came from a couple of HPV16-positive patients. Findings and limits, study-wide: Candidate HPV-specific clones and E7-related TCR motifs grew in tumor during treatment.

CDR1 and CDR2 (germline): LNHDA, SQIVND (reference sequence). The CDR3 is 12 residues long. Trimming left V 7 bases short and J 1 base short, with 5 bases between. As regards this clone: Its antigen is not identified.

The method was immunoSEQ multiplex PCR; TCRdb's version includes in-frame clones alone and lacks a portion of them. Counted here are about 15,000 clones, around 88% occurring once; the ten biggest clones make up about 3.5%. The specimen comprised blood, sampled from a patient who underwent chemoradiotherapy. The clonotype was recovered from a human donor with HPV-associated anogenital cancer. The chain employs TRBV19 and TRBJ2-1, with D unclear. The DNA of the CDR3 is TGTGCCAGTATTGGGTCCTACAATGAGCAGTTCTTC. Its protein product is CASIGSYNEQFF.